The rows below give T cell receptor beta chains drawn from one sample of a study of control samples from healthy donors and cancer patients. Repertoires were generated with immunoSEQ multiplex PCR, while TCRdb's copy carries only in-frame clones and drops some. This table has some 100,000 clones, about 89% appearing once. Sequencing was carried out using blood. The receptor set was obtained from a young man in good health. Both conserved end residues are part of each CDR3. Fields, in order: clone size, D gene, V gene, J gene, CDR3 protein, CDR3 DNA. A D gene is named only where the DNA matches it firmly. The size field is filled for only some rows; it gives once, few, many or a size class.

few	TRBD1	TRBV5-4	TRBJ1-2	CASSYAPGQGVVYGYTF	TGTGCCAGCAGCTACGCCCCGGGACAGGGGGTCGTCTATGGCTACACCTTC
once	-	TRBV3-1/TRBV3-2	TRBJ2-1	CASSLERDPLTSSYNEQFF	TGTGCCAGCAGCTTAGAAAGGGACCCCCTGACCAGCTCCTACAATGAGCAGTTCTTC
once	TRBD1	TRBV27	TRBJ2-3	CASSLLGQGTDTQYF	TGTGCCAGCAGTTTATTGGGACAGGGCACAGATACGCAGTATTTT
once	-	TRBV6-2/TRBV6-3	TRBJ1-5	CASSYPGPAGGSNQPQHF	TGTGCCAGCAGTTATCCGGGTCCCGCGGGTGGCAGCAATCAGCCCCAGCATTTT
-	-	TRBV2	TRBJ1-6	CASNPALRNSPLHF	TGTGCCAGCAATCCGGCGTTGCGGAATTCACCCCTCCACTTT
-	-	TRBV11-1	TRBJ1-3	CASSDRRGENTIYF	TGTGCCAGCAGCGACCGCAGGGGTGAAAACACCATATATTTT
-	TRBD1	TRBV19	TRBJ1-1	CASSIPGQRRSTEAFF	TGTGCCAGTAGTATACCGGGACAGCGGCGAAGCACTGAAGCTTTCTTT
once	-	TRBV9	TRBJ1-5	CASSVDTNQPQHF	TGTGCCAGCAGCGTCGACACTAATCAGCCCCAGCATTTT
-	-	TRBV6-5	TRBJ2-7	CASSSGVLSSYEQYF	TGTGCCAGCAGTTCGGGAGTTTTGAGCTCCTACGAGCAGTACTTC
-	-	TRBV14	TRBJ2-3	CASSKRTGTDGHTQYF	TGTGCCAGCAGTAAGAGAACCGGGACTGACGGGCATACGCAGTATTTT
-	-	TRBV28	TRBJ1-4	CASNPPGGGKEKLFF	TGTGCCAGCAACCCGCCCGGCGGAGGGAAGGAAAAACTGTTTTTT
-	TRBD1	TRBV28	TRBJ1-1	CASRGTGRGNTEAFF	TGTGCCAGCAGAGGGACAGGCAGGGGGAACACTGAAGCTTTCTTT
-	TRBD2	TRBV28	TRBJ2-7	CASSPAGGPTYEQYF	TGTGCCAGCAGCCCAGCGGGAGGCCCGACCTACGAGCAGTACTTC
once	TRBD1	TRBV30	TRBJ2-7	CAWSVRTGVEQYF	TGTGCCTGGAGTGTTAGGACAGGGGTCGAGCAGTACTTC
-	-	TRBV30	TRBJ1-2	CAWSVNRMPNYGYTF	TGTGCCTGGAGTGTTAACAGAATGCCTAACTATGGCTACACCTTC
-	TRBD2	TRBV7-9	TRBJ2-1	CASSSRRTSGNEQFF	TGTGCCAGCAGCAGCCGAAGGACTAGCGGGAACGAGCAGTTCTTC
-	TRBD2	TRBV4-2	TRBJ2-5	CASSHGGGQETQYF	TGTGCCAGCAGCCATGGGGGGGGGCAAGAGACCCAGTACTTC
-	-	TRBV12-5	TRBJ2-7	CASGLAGAEQYF	TGTGCTAGTGGTTTGGCGGGGGCCGAGCAGTACTTC
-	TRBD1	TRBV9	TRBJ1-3	CASSVESRGAPGGF	TGTGCCAGCAGCGTAGAGAGTAGGGGCGCTCCAGGGGGTTTT
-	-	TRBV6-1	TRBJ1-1	CASSENPMGGTEAFF	TGTGCCAGCAGTGAAAACCCGATGGGGGGCACTGAAGCTTTCTTT
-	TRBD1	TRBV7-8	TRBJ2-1	CASSSGTGGSNEQFF	TGTGCCAGCAGCTCCGGGACAGGGGGTTCGAATGAGCAGTTCTTC
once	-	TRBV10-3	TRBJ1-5	CAISESIVERQRIGNQPQHF	TGTGCCATCAGTGAGTCGATAGTTGAGAGACAGAGAATCGGCAATCAGCCCCAGCATTTT
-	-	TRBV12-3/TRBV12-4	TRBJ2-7	CASSSLYEQYF	TGTGCCAGCAGTTCCCTCTACGAGCAGTACTTC
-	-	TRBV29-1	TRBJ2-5	CSVIRAQETQYF	TGCAGCGTTATCAGGGCGCAAGAGACCCAGTACTTC
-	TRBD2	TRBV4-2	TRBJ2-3	CASSQDQGTSLGDTQYF	TGTGCCAGCAGCCAAGATCAGGGGACTAGTCTTGGGGATACGCAGTATTTT
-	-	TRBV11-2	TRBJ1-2	CASSLTSSVLGTANGYTF	TGTGCCAGCAGCTTAACGAGTTCGGTACTCGGGACGGCCAATGGCTACACCTTC
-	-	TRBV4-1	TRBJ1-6	CASSQWGGSPPLHF	TGCGCCAGCAGCCAATGGGGAGGGAGTCCACCCCTCCACTTT
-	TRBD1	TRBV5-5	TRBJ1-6	CASSLTGPNSPLHF	TGTGCCAGCAGCCTGACAGGGCCGAATTCACCCCTCCACTTT
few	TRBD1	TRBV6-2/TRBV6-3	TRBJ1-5	CASSWGTGGYQPQHF	TGTGCCAGCAGTTGGGGGACAGGGGGCTATCAGCCCCAGCATTTT
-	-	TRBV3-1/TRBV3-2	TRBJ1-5	CASSQSRGTVQSSPQHF	TGTGCCAGCAGCCAAAGTCGGGGGACGGTTCAGTCGTCGCCCCAGCATTTT
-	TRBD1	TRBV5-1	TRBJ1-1	CASSYGQATEAFF	TGCGCCAGCAGCTACGGACAGGCCACTGAAGCTTTCTTT
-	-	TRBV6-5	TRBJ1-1	CASSREASTEAFF	TGTGCCAGCAGCCGTGAGGCTAGCACTGAAGCTTTCTTT
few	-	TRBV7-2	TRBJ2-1	CASSPYPVSGLYNEQFF	TGTGCCAGCAGCCCTTACCCCGTCAGCGGGTTATACAATGAGCAGTTCTTC
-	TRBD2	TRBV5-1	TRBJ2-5	CASSSSGGLETQYF	TGCGCCAGCAGCTCGAGCGGGGGTTTGGAGACCCAGTACTTC
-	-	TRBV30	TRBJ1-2	CAWSPYTRGDGYTF	TGTGCCTGGAGTCCGTATACCCGGGGTGATGGCTACACCTTC
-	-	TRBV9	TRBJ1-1	CASSVGLGNTEAFF	TGTGCCAGCAGCGTAGGGCTGGGGAACACTGAAGCTTTCTTT
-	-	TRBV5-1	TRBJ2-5	CASSLAPAETQYF	TGCGCCAGCAGCTTGGCCCCCGCGGAGACCCAGTACTTC
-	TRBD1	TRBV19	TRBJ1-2	CASSGTEGNYGYTF	TGTGCCAGTAGCGGGACAGAGGGTAACTATGGCTACACCTTC
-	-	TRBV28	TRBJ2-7	CASSLRRDSPEQYF	TGTGCCAGCAGTTTGCGGCGGGACTCACCCGAGCAGTACTTC
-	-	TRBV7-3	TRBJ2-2	CASSYLTGELFF	TGTGCCAGCAGCTACCTGACCGGGGAGCTGTTTTTT
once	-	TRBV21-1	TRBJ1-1	CASSTVLSETEAFF	TGTGCCAGCAGCACGGTCCTCTCGGAGACTGAAGCTTTCTTT
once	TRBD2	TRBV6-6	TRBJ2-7	CASRPSGTNYEQYF	TGTGCCAGCAGACCAAGCGGGACGAACTACGAGCAGTACTTC
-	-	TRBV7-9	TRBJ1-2	CASSQDGYGYTF	TGTGCCAGCAGCCAGGATGGGTATGGCTACACCTTC
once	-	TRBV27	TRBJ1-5	CASSSPSSPQHF	TGTGCCAGCAGTTCACCATCGTCGCCCCAGCATTTT
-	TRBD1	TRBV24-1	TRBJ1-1	CATSKSGQGHTEAFF	TGTGCCACCAGCAAGAGCGGACAGGGGCACACTGAAGCTTTCTTT
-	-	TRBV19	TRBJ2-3	CASSYSGRGSTDTQYF	TGTGCCAGTAGTTACTCGGGGCGGGGATCCACAGATACGCAGTATTTT
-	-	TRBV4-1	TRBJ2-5	CASSQEGSPETQYF	TGCGCCAGCAGCCAAGAGGGGAGCCCCGAGACCCAGTACTTC
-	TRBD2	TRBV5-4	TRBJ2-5	CASSLVGTSRTETQYF	TGTGCCAGCAGCTTGGTTGGGACTAGCAGGACGGAGACCCAGTACTTC
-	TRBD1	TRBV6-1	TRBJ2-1	CASSVGTDLSYNEQFF	TGTGCCAGCAGTGTCGGGACAGATCTCTCCTACAATGAGCAGTTCTTC